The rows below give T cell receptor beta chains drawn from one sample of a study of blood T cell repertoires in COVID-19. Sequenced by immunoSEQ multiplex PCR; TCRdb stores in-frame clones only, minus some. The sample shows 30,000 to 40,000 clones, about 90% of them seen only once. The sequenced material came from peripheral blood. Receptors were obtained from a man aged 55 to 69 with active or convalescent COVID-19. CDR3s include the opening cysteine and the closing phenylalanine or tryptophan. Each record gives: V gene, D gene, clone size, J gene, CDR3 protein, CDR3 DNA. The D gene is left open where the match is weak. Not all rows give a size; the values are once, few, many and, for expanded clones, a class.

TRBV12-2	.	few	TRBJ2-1	CASRFRTGEQFF	TGTGCAAGTCGCTTCCGGACTGGGGAGCAGTTCTTC
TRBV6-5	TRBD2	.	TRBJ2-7	CASSPRSRGSYEQYF	TGTGCCAGCAGTCCCAGGTCCCGCGGGAGCTACGAGCAGTACTTC
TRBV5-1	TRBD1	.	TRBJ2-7	CASSPQGQTYEQYF	TGCGCCAGCAGCCCCCAGGGACAGACCTACGAGCAGTACTTC
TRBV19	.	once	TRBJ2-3	CASRGWGTDTQYF	TGTGCCAGCAGGGGTTGGGGCACAGATACGCAGTATTTT
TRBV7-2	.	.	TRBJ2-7	CASSSQGGTYEQYF	TGTGCCAGCAGTTCTCAGGGCGGAACCTACGAGCAGTACTTC
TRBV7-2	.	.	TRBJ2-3	CASSPWSPSTDTQYF	TGTGCCAGCAGCCCCTGGAGCCCTAGCACAGATACGCAGTATTTT
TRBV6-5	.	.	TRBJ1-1	CASSPRQGFTEAFF	TGTGCCAGCTCCCCACGGCAGGGGTTCACTGAAGCTTTCTTT
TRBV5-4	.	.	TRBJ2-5	CASSRRDFAAGQETQYF	TGTGCCAGCAGCCGCAGGGATTTTGCCGCAGGACAAGAGACCCAGTACTTC
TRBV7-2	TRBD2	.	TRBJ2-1	CASSYPLSGRASTYNEQFF	TGTGCCAGCAGCTACCCCCTGAGCGGGAGGGCCAGTACGTACAATGAGCAGTTCTTC
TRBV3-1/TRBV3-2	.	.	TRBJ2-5	CASSQSRGTQYF	TGTGCCAGCAGCCAAAGTCGGGGAACCCAGTACTTC